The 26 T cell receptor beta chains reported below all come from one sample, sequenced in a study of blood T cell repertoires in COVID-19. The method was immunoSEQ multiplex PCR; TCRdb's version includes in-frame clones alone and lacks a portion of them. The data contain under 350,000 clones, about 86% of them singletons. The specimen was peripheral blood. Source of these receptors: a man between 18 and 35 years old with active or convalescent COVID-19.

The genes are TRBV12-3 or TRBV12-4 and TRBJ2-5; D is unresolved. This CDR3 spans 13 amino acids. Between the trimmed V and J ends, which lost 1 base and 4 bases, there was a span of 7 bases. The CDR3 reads CASSLGRLETQYF. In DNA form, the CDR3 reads TGTGCCAGCAGTTTAGGTCGTCTAGAGACCCAGTACTTC.

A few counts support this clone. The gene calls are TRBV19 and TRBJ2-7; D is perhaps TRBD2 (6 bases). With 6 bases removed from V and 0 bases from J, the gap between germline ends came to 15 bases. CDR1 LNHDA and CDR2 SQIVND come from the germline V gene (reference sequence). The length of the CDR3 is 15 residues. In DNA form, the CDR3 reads TGTGCCAGTAGCGTATGGGGCGGGGACTCCTACGAGCAGTACTTC. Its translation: CASSVWGGDSYEQYF.

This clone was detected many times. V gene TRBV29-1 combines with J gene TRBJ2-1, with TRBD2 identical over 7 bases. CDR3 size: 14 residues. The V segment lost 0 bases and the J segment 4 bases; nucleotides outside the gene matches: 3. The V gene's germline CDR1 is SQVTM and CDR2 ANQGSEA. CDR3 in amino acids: CSVEDPGGYNEQFF. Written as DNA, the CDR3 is TGCAGCGTTGAAGATCCCGGGGGGTACAATGAGCAGTTCTTC.

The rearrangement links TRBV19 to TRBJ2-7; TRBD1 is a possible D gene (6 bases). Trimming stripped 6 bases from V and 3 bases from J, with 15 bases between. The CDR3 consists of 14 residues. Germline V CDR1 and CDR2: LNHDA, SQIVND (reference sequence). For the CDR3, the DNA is TGTGCCAGTAGGGGGACGGGACAACACTACGAGCAGTACTTC. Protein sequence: CASRGTGQHYEQYF.

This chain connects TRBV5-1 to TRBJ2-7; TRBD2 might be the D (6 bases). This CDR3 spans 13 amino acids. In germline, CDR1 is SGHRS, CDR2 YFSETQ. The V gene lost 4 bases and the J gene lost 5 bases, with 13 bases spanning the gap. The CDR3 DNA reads TGCGCCAGCAGCATCCGGGACTTAGACGAGCAGTACTTC. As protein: CASSIRDLDEQYF.

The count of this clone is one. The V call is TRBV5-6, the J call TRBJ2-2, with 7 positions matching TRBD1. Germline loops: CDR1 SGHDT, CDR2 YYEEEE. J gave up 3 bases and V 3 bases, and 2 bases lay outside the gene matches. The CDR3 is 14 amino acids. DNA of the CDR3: TGTGCCAGCAGCTGGGGACAGTACACCGGGGAGCTGTTTTTT. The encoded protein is CASSWGQYTGELFF.

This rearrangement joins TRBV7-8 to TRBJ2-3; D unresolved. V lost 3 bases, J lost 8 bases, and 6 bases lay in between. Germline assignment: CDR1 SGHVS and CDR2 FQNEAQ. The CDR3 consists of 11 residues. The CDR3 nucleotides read TGTGCCAGCAGCTTTTCCTCTACGCAGTATTTT. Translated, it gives CASSFSSTQYF.

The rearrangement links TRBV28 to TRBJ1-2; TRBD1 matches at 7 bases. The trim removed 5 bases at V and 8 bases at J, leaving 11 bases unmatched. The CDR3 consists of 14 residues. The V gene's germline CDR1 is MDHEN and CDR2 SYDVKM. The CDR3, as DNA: TGTGCCAGCAGTCAGGGACAGACCCGGGGGGGCTACACCTTC. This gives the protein CASSQGQTRGGYTF.

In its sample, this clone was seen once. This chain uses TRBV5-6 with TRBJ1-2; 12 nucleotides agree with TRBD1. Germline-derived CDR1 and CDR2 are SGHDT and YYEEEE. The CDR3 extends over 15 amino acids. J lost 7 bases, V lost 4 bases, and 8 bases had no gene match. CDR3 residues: CASSVRDRGRVGYTF. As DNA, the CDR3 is TGTGCCAGCAGCGTCCGGGACAGGGGGCGCGTTGGCTACACCTTC.

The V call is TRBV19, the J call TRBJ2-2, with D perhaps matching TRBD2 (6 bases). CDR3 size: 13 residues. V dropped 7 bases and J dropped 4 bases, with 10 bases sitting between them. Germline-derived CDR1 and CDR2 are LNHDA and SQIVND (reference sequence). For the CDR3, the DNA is TGTGCCAGTAAAGACGGGGGCACCGGGGAGCTGTTTTTT. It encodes CASKDGGTGELFF.

This CDR3 is CATNRDRGELGYTF. The CDR3 DNA reads TGTGCCACGAACCGGGACAGAGGAGAGTTAGGCTACACCTTC. The chain recombines TRBV6-5 with TRBJ1-2, with TRBD1 identical over 7 bases. The ends lost 10 bases at V and 8 bases at J; junction bases unmatched: 16. Germline assignment: CDR1 MNHEY and CDR2 SVGAGI. This CDR3 is built from 14 residues.

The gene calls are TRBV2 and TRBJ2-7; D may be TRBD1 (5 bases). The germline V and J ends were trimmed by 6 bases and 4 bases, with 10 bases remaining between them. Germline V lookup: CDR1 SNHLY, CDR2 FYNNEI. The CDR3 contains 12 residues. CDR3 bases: TGTGCCAGCAGCGAACAGGATTACGAGCAGTACTTC. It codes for CASSEQDYEQYF.

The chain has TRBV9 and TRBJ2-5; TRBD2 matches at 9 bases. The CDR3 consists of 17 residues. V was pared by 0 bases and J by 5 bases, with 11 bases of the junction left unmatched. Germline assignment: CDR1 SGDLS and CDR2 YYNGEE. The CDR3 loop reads CASSVGVGGGARETQYF. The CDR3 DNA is TGTGCCAGCAGCGTAGGGGTCGGCGGGGGGGCGAGGGAGACCCAGTACTTC.

The CDR3 DNA sequence: TGTGCCAGCAGTGAAGGGGGGCAGTTCTACGAGCAGTACTTC. Amino acids: CASSEGGQFYEQYF. The J gene is TRBJ2-7, the V gene TRBV6-1; TRBD1 might be the D (6 bases). V was trimmed by 1 base and J by 3 bases, leaving 10 bases between them. This CDR3 spans 14 amino acids. Germline assignment: CDR1 MNHNS and CDR2 SASEGT.

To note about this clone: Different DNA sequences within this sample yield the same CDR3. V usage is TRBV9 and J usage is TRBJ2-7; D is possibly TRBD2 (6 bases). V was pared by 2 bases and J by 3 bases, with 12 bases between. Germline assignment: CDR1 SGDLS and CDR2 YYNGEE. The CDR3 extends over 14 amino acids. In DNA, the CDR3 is TGTGCCAGCAGCGTGGGGACTGGGGTCTACGAGCAGTACTTC. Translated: CASSVGTGVYEQYF.

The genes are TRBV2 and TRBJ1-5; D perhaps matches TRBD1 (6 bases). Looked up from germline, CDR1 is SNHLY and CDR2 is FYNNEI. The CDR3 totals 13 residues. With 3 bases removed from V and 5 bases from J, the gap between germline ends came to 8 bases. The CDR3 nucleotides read TGTGCCAGCAGTGATAGGGGGTATCAGCCCCAGCATTTT. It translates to CASSDRGYQPQHF.

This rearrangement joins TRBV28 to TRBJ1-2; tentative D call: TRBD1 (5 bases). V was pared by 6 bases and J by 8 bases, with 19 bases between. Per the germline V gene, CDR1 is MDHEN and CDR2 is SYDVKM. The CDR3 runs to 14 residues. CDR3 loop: CASRTGLPRRGYTF. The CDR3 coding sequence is TGTGCCAGCAGAACAGGCCTACCCAGACGAGGCTACACCTTC.

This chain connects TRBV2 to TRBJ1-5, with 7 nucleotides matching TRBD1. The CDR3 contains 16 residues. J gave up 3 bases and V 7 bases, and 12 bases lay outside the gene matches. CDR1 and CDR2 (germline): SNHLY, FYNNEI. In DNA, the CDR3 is TGTGCCAGCACTACACCCGGGACAGCCCCCAATCAGCCCCAGCATTTT. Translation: CASTTPGTAPNQPQHF.

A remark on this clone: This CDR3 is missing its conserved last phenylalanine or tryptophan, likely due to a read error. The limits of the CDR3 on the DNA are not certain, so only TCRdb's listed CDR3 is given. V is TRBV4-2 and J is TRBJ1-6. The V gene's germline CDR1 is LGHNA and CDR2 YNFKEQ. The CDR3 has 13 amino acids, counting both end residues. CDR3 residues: CASSQDLAGPVIL.

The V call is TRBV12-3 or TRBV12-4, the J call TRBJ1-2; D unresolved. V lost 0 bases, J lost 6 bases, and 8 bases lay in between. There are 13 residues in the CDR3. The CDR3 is CASSLARGDGYTF. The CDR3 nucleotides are TGTGCCAGCAGTTTAGCGCGTGGTGATGGCTACACCTTC.

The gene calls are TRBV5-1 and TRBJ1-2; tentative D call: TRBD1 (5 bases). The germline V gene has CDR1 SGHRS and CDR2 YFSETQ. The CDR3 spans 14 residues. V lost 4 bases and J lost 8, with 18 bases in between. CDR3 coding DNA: TGCGCCAGCAGCCGAGAACGTGGGGGGTACGGCTACACCTTC. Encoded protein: CASSRERGGYGYTF.

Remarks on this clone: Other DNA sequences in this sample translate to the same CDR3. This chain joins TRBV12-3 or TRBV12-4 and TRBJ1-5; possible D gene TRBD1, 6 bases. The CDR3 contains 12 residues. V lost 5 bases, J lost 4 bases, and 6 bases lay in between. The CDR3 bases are TGTGCCAGCAGTCAGGGGAATCAGCCCCAGCATTTT. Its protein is CASSQGNQPQHF.

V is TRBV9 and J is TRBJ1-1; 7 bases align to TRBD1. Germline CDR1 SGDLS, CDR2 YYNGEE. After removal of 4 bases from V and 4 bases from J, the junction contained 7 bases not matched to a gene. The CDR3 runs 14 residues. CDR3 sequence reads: CASSSGTERTEAFF. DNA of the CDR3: TGTGCCAGCAGCTCTGGGACAGAACGCACTGAAGCTTTCTTT. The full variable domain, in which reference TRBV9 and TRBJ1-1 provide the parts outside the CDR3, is DSGVTQTPKHLITATGQRVTLRCSPRSGDLSVYWYQQSLDQGLQFLIQYYNGEERAKGNILERFSAQQFPDLHSELNLSSLELGDSALYFCASSSGTERTEAFFGQGTRLTVV.

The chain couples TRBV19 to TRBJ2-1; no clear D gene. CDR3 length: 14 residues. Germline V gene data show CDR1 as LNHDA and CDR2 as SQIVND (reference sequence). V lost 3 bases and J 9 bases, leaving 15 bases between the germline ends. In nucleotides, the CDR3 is TGTGCCAGTAGTATTTTCCCCAGTACAGTTGAGCAGTTCTTC. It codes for CASSIFPSTVEQFF. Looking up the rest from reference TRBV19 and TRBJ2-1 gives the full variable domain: DGGITQSPKYLFRKEGQNVTLSCEQNLNHDAMYWYRQDPGQGLRLIYYSQIVNDFQKGDIAEGYSVSREKKESFPLTVTSAQKNPTAFYLCASSIFPSTVEQFFGPGTRLTVL.

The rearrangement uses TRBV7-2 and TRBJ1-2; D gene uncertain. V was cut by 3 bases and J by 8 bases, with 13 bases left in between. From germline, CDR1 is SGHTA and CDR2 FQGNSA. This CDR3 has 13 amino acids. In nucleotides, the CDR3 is TGTGCCAGCAGCTTTAGCTATTTTGGGGGCTACACCTTC. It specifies CASSFSYFGGYTF.

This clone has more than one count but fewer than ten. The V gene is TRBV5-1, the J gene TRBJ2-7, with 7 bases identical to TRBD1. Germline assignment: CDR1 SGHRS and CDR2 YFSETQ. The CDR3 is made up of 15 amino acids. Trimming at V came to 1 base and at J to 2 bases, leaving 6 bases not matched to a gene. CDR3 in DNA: TGCGCCAGCAGCTTGAACGACAGGGTCACCTACGAGCAGTACTTC. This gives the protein CASSLNDRVTYEQYF.